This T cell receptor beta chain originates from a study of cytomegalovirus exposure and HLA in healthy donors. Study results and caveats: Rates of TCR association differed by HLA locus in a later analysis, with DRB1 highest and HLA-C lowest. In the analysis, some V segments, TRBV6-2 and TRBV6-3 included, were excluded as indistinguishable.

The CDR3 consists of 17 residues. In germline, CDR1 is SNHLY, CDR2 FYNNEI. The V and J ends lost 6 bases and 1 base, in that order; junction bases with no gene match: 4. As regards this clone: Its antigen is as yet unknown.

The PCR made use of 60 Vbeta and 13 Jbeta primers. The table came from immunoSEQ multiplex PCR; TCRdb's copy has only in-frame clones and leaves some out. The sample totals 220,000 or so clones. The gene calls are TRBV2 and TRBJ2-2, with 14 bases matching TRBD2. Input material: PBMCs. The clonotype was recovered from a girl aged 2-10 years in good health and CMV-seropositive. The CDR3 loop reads CASRGGTSGRNTGELFF. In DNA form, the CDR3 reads TGTGCCAGCAGGGGGGGGACTAGCGGGAGGAACACCGGGGAGCTGTTTTTT. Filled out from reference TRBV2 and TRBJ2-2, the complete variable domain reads EPEVTQTPSHQVTQMGQEVILRCVPISNHLYFYWYRQILGQKVEFLVSFYNNEISEKSEIFDDQFSVERPDGSNFTLKIRSTKLEDSAMYFCASRGGTSGRNTGELFFGEGSRLTVL.